This T cell receptor (beta chain) is from a study of T cells in Graves' hyperthyroidism and ophthalmopathy. In the study overall: Peripheral blood was drawn at first diagnosis, prior to all treatment.

CDR3 length: 14 residues. In germline, CDR1 is SGHRS, CDR2 YFSETQ. V dropped 0 bases and J dropped 5 bases, with 11 bases sitting between them. The source of the PBMCs was over 8.5 ml of fresh peripheral blood. This clonotype was seen at least ten times. RNA transcripts served as the template for amplifying TCR beta CDR3 regions. The HTBI primer set drove a first-round RT-PCR of the TCR CDR3. TCRdb fed the multiplex PCR reads into MiXCR, producing one record per CDR3 protein. The sample holds 250,000 to 300,000 distinct CDR3 sequences, approximately 18% seen once. V is TRBV5-1 and J is TRBJ1-1, with D possibly TRBD1 on 6 matching bases. The sequence was collected from a man aged 50-59 years with Graves' ophthalmopathy. Source material: blood. CDR3 protein: CASSLDREGTEAFF. CDR3 coding DNA: TGCGCCAGCAGCTTGGACAGGGAGGGGACTGAAGCTTTCTTT.